The 18 T cell receptor beta chains given below trace back to one sample, sequenced in a study of PD-1 blockade in classical Hodgkin lymphoma. Every patient relapsed after autologous stem cell transplantation, and brentuximab vedotin exposure varied. Repertoires were generated with immunoSEQ multiplex PCR, while TCRdb's copy carries only in-frame clones and drops some. The sample consists of roughly 32,000 clones, around four fifths of them appearing once. Sequencing was performed on peripheral blood mononuclear cells (PBMCs), taken at baseline. Receptors were obtained from a human donor with classical Hodgkin lymphoma.

V usage is TRBV9 and J usage is TRBJ2-3; no definite D call. The V and J ends lost 2 bases and 2 bases respectively, with 6 bases between them. Germline assignment: CDR1 SGDLS and CDR2 YYNGEE. The CDR3 extends over 13 amino acids. CDR3 sequence reads: CASSVSFTDTQYF. In DNA form, the CDR3 reads TGTGCCAGCAGCGTCAGCTTCACAGATACGCAGTATTTT.

The rearrangement joins TRBV14 to TRBJ1-1, with D perhaps TRBD1 (5 bases). V lost 4 bases and J 1 base, leaving 13 bases between the germline ends. This CDR3 region has 15 residues. The germline gives CDR1 SGHDN, CDR2 FVKESK. CDR3 nucleotide sequence: TGTGCCAGCAGCCTTGTTGGGGGTGAGAACACTGAAGCTTTCTTT. Encoded protein: CASSLVGGENTEAFF.

V gene TRBV7-2 combines with J gene TRBJ2-2; D is perhaps TRBD1 or TRBD2 (7 bases each). Per the germline V gene, CDR1 is SGHTA and CDR2 is FQGNSA. The CDR3 is 15 residues long. The V and J ends lost 7 bases and 0 bases respectively, with 12 bases between them. CDR3 sequence (DNA): TGTGCCAGCACTGCAGGGGGGGCGAACACCGGGGAGCTGTTTTTT. Translated: CASTAGGANTGELFF.

The chain couples TRBV10-3 to TRBJ2-3; TRBD2 might be the D (5 bases). V lost 11 bases to trimming and J lost 0 bases, with 15 bases between them. The CDR3 spans 14 residues. From germline, CDR1 is ENHRY and CDR2 SYGVKD. CDR3 sequence: CAARGSYSTDTQYF. DNA for the CDR3: TGTGCCGCGAGAGGGTCATACAGCACAGATACGCAGTATTTT.

This clone was picked up a small number of times. This chain joins TRBV6-5 and TRBJ1-5, with D possibly matching TRBD1 (5 bases). V lost 4 bases and J 6 bases, leaving 10 bases between the germline ends. CDR1 is MNHEY and CDR2 is SVGAGI in the germline V gene. The CDR3 totals 13 residues. The CDR3 DNA reads TGTGCCAGCAGTTCAGGGTTGGTTCAGCCCCAGCATTTT. This codes for CASSSGLVQPQHF.

As to this clone: The identical CDR3 is also encoded by other nucleotide sequences in the sample. The chain recombines TRBV5-4 with TRBJ1-4; 9 bases align to TRBD1. The CDR3 covers 14 residues. The junction had 6 bases not matched to a gene; V was cut back by 4 bases and J by 8 bases. Germline values: CDR1 SGHNT, CDR2 YYREEE (reference sequence). The CDR3 here is CASSLQGAGEKLFF. Here the CDR3 DNA reads TGTGCCAGCAGCCTACAGGGGGCAGGGGAAAAACTGTTTTTT.

V and J are TRBV10-3 and TRBJ1-5; weak D call: TRBD1 (6 bases). The CDR3 loop spans 13 amino acids. Germline assignment: CDR1 ENHRY and CDR2 SYGVKD. Here the CDR3 DNA reads TGTGCGGGGGCCGTAGGCAGCAATCAGCCCCAGCATTTT. This translates into CAGAVGSNQPQHF.

This clone was seen only a few times. The V call is TRBV30, the J call TRBJ1-1; weak D call: TRBD1 (5 bases). The CDR3 length is 13 residues. Germline V gene data show CDR1 as GTSNPN and CDR2 as SVGIG (reference sequence). The V and J ends lost 1 base and 2 bases respectively, with 8 bases between them. CDR3 loop: CAWSGQPNTEAFF. The CDR3 coding sequence is TGTGCCTGGAGTGGACAGCCCAACACTGAAGCTTTCTTT.

This sequence joins TRBV7-9 and TRBJ1-5, with D tentatively TRBD1 (6 bases). CDR1 and CDR2 from the germline V gene are SEHNR and FQNEAQ (reference sequence). The V end lost 5 bases, the J end lost 7 bases, and 12 bases lay between the germline ends. There are 13 residues in the CDR3. The CDR3 DNA is TGTGCCAGCAGCGCGACAGGTAACCAGCCCCAGCATTTT. Its protein is CASSATGNQPQHF.

The V gene is TRBV5-6, the J gene TRBJ2-2; D perhaps matches TRBD1 (6 bases). Germline V CDR1 and CDR2: SGHDT, YYEEEE. Trimming removed 0 bases at V and 3 bases at J, with 18 bases between. The CDR3 spans 18 residues. The CDR3 loop reads CASSLAIGQGRHTGELFF. The CDR3 nucleotides read TGTGCCAGCAGCTTGGCGATAGGGCAGGGGCGTCACACCGGGGAGCTGTTTTTT.

This rearrangement joins TRBV19 to TRBJ2-2; 11 nucleotides line up with TRBD2. Germline V gene sequence: CDR1 LNHDA, CDR2 SQIVND (reference sequence). CDR3 length: 17 residues. J was trimmed by 4 bases and V by 5 bases; bases with no gene match: 9. The CDR3 nucleotides read TGTGCCAGTAGTTCCCGATATAGCGGGGGGGCCACCGGGGAGCTGTTTTTT. This codes for CASSSRYSGGATGELFF.

The CDR3 DNA sequence: TGTGCCAGCAGCTTAGCGCCGGGACAAGTCTACGAGCAGTACTTC. It yields the protein CASSLAPGQVYEQYF. The V and J genes are TRBV7-2 and TRBJ2-7, with D perhaps TRBD1 (6 bases). With 0 bases removed from V and 3 bases from J, the gap between germline ends came to 12 bases. From germline, CDR1 is SGHTA and CDR2 FQGNSA. The CDR3 covers 15 residues.

The chain links TRBV9 to TRBJ2-7; 7 bases line up with TRBD1. Germline V gives CDR1 SGDLS, CDR2 YYNGEE. With 0 bases clipped from V and 7 bases from J, the junction kept 7 bases outside the gene matches. The CDR3 has 14 amino acids. In DNA form, the CDR3 reads TGTGCCAGCAGCGTAGGGCCAGGGGGTCTGGAGCAGTACTTC. Protein sequence: CASSVGPGGLEQYF.

CDR3 nucleotides: TGCGCCAGCAGCCTCTCCGGGACGGTGTATGAAAAACTGTTTTTT. Amino acid sequence: CASSLSGTVYEKLFF. The rearrangement uses TRBV4-1 and TRBJ1-4; D possibly corresponds to TRBD1 (5 bases). V lost 4 bases to trimming and J lost 6 bases, with 15 bases between them. CDR1 is MGHRA, CDR2 YSYEKL, per germline. The CDR3 has 15 amino acids.

V and J are TRBV28 and TRBJ1-4; D unresolved. This CDR3 is 12 amino acids long. V lost 6 bases and J lost 0, with 2 bases in between. Germline-derived CDR1 and CDR2 are MDHEN and SYDVKM. The CDR3 region has the DNA TGTGCCAGCAGATCAACTAATGAAAAACTGTTTTTT. Translated: CASRSTNEKLFF.

The chain recombines TRBV30 with TRBJ1-4; D not resolved. Trimming shortened V by 8 bases and J by 7 bases, and 17 bases separated the two germline ends. The CDR3 is 13 residues long. Germline V gene lookup returns CDR1 GTSNPN and CDR2 SVGIG (reference sequence). The CDR3 here is CASLDRGSEKLFF. The CDR3 nucleotides read TGTGCCAGCCTAGACCGAGGCAGTGAAAAACTGTTTTTT.

This clone was picked up a small number of times. The CDR3 nucleotides read TGTGCCAGCAGCCTACGTTACAGGGACTCAACTGAAGCTTTCTTT. Amino acid sequence: CASSLRYRDSTEAFF. The chain uses TRBV5-4 and TRBJ1-1, with a weak D call TRBD1 (6 bases). This CDR3 is built from 15 residues. The germline V gene encodes CDR1 SGHNT and CDR2 YYREEE (reference sequence). V lost 4 bases and J 5 bases, leaving 18 bases between the germline ends.

This chain uses TRBV5-6 with TRBJ2-1; no clear D gene. The V gene lost 1 base and the J gene lost 8 bases, with 4 bases spanning the gap. Germline CDR1 and CDR2: SGHDT and YYEEEE. The CDR3 covers 11 residues. The CDR3 protein is CASSLNDEQFF. As DNA, the CDR3 is TGTGCCAGCAGCTTGAATGATGAGCAGTTCTTC.